Here is one T cell receptor beta chain with its context. Its target is not known. The record originates from a study of shared clonotypes between healthy human individuals. General study points: Clonotypes not shared had lower generation probabilities than those common to all four donors.

The genomic DNA of each subset was split evenly across several immunoSEQ plates. The DNA input per sorted-subset replicate PCR was approximately 210 ng, corresponding to 25,000 to 30,000 T cell genomes. Per the authors' pipeline: ImmunoSEQ supplied junction-only sequences lacking quality scores, so filtering was different. The protocol was immunoSEQ multiplex PCR, while the TCRdb copy is restricted to in-frame clones and leaves out a portion. Clone size and the V and J calls come from that table; the DNA yielded D and trimming. The sample has some 2 million clones; 90% to 95% are singletons. The clonotype comes from a man aged 18-30 years in good health. Source material: naive CD4+ T cells sorted from blood. Described subset: CD45RA+ positively selected.

CDR3 nucleotide sequence: TGTGCCAGCAGTTTATACAGCCAGGGCACAGATACGCAGTATTTT. This encodes CASSLYSQGTDTQYF. The chain has TRBV28 and TRBJ2-3, with D unclear. The length of the CDR3 is 15 residues. V dropped 1 base and J dropped 1 base, with 9 bases sitting between them. Germline V gene sequence: CDR1 MDHEN, CDR2 SYDVKM.